The TCR beta chain under discussion was sequenced for a study of shared clonotypes between healthy human individuals. Overall study: Donor composition was a couple of women and three men, aged 18 to 49. Three plates were used per donor for CD4 naive, three for CD4 memory, two for CD8 naive and one for CD8 memory.

Deep-level assay runs were performed. Measured with immunoSEQ multiplex PCR; TCRdb has only the in-frame clones, and not every one. The data hold about 1 million clones, with 70% to 80% observed a single time. The CDR3 extends over 17 amino acids. Germline values: CDR1 SGDLS, CDR2 YYNGEE. The junction had 16 bases not matched to a gene; V was cut back by 6 bases and J by 8 bases. This sequence was found in a man younger than 35 in good health. The chain couples TRBV9 to TRBJ2-1, with 11 nucleotides matching TRBD2. The sequenced sample consisted of memory CD4+ T cells sorted from blood. Noted subset: CD45RA-negative fraction. CDR3 sequence reads: CASTKVPFSGRADEQFF. In nucleotides, the CDR3 is TGTGCCAGCACCAAAGTCCCTTTTAGCGGGAGGGCGGATGAGCAGTTCTTC. Based on the CDR3 plus reference TRBV9 and TRBJ2-1, the full variable domain is DSGVTQTPKHLITATGQRVTLRCSPRSGDLSVYWYQQSLDQGLQFLIQYYNGEERAKGNILERFSAQQFPDLHSELNLSSLELGDSALYFCASTKVPFSGRADEQFFGPGTRLTVL.